This note documents a single TCR beta chain sequence. The sample comes from a study of cytomegalovirus exposure and HLA in healthy donors. CDR3 length equals 16 residues. Germline lookup yields CDR1 LGHNA and CDR2 YNFKEQ. Trimming removed 4 bases from V and 4 bases from J; junction bases left unmatched: 10. The PCR employed 60 Vbeta primers together with 13 Jbeta primers. Generated by immunoSEQ multiplex PCR, the TCRdb table keeps only in-frame clones and is missing some. The sample has some 150,000 clones, more than 80% seen once; the top ten hold about 7%. This receptor was taken from a woman in her twenties or thirties in good health and CMV-seropositive. Sequencing input: PBMCs. The chain recombines TRBV4-2 with TRBJ2-5; 9 bases align to TRBD2. The CDR3 spells CASSPFIAGEGETQYF. The CDR3 coding sequence is TGTGCCAGCAGCCCATTTATAGCGGGGGAGGGAGAGACCCAGTACTTC.